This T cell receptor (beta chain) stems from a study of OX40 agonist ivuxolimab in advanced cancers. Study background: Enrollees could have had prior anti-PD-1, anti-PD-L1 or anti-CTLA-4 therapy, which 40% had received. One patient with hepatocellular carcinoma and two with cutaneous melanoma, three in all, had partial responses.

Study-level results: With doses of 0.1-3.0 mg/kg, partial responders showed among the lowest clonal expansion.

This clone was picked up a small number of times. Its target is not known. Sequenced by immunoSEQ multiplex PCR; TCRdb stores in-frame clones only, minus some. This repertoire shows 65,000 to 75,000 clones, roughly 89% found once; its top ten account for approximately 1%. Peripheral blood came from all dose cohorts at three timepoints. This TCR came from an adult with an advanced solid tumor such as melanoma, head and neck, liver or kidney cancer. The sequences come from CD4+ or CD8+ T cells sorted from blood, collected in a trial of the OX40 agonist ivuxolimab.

The CDR3 nucleotides are TGTGCCAGCCTGGGGACAGGGGGCTTCAGTAATGAAAAACTGTTTTTT. Amino acids: CASLGTGGFSNEKLFF. The chain joins TRBV28 to TRBJ1-4; 12 bases agree with TRBD1. CDR1 and CDR2 (germline): MDHEN, SYDVKM. The CDR3 runs 16 residues. J was trimmed by 4 bases and V by 8 bases; bases with no gene match: 8.